A single sample gave rise to the 5 T cell receptor beta chains below, sequenced in a study of cytomegalovirus exposure and HLA in healthy donors. Primers included in the PCR were 60 Vbeta and 13 Jbeta primers. Here immunoSEQ multiplex PCR was the method, and the copy in TCRdb shows in-frame clones only, minus some. The sample records 65,000 to 75,000 clones, approximately 71% being singletons. The sequencing sample was made of PBMCs. Every receptor here comes from a woman in her twenties or thirties in good health and CMV-seronegative.

The chain links TRBV7-2 to TRBJ1-2; D is unclear. The germline V and J ends were trimmed by 5 bases and 2 bases, with 9 bases remaining between them. Germline CDR1 reads SGHTA; CDR2 reads FQGNSA. The CDR3 loop spans 13 amino acids. This chain's CDR3 is CASSLLENYGYTF. In nucleotides, the CDR3 is TGTGCCAGCAGCCTACTAGAGAACTATGGCTACACCTTC.

The sample holds a few counts of this clone. The CDR3 nucleotides read TGTTTTTTCAAGCTGGAGACGGCATACGAGCAGTACTTC. Translated, it gives CFFKLETAYEQYF. The genes are TRBV7-8 and TRBJ2-7; D is ambiguous. Germline V gives CDR1 SGHVS, CDR2 FQNEAQ. There are 13 residues in the CDR3.

The rearrangement uses TRBV4-3 and TRBJ2-2, with a weak D call TRBD1 (6 bases). The V end lost 4 bases, the J end lost 1 base, and 10 bases lay between the germline ends. Looked up from germline, CDR1 is LGHNA and CDR2 is YSLEER. The CDR3 spans 15 residues. CDR3 bases: TGCGCCAGCAGCCTCGGACAGTTGAACACCGGGGAGCTGTTTTTT. It encodes CASSLGQLNTGELFF.

As regards this clone: Germline and junction disagree at one end, which may indicate a read error. The chain couples TRBV5-1 to TRBJ2-7; TRBD1 agrees at 10 bases. There are 14 residues in the CDR3. Germline assignment: CDR1 SGHRS and CDR2 YFSETQ. The CDR3 DNA sequence: TGTGCCAGCAGCTACTGGGACAGGGGATACGAGCAGTACTTC. Encoded protein: CASSYWDRGYEQYF.

This clone was found a few times. V usage is TRBV7-8 and J usage is TRBJ1-5; D perhaps matches TRBD1 (6 bases). Trimming left V 6 bases short and J 2 bases short, with 14 bases between. CDR3 size: 15 residues. The germline V gene encodes CDR1 SGHVS and CDR2 FQNEAQ. CDR3 DNA sequence: TGTGCCAGCAGTCTGGGCAGGGGAGGCAATCAGCCCCAGCATTTT. This sequence encodes CASSLGRGGNQPQHF.